This T cell receptor (beta chain) was captured in a study of radiotherapy plus CTLA-4 blockade in lung cancer. Study-level information: Among enrolled patients, 15% to 20% responded and about 34% achieved disease control.

Each patient with chemo-refractory metastatic non-small-cell lung cancer was treated with focal radiation plus CTLA-4 blockade using ipilimumab. Method: immunoSEQ multiplex PCR; TCRdb's copy keeps in-frame clones and lacks some. Found here are nearly 110,000 clones, about 85% of them singletons; the top ten hold around 2%. As concerns this clone: Antigen unknown.

Findings and caveats of the study: Blood saw expansion of tumor-derived TCR clones after radiotherapy plus ipilimumab. The best predictor of response was reported to be early blood T cell clone dynamics, with interferon-beta.

The J segment lost 6 bases and the V segment lost 1 base, leaving 14 bases of the junction unmatched. Germline V gene sequence: CDR1 GTSNPN, CDR2 SVGIG (reference sequence). The CDR3 spans 16 residues. Here the sequenced sample was peripheral blood, taken from a patient treated with radiotherapy plus ipilimumab. The source of this sequence is a human donor with non-small cell lung cancer that progressed on radiotherapy plus ipilimumab. Some clones in this sample may be carry-over from other donors' samples. V and J are TRBV30 and TRBJ1-1, with 7 bases lining up with TRBD1. The CDR3 bases are TGTGCCTGGAGTGCTCGTGACAGGGCCCCTTCCTCTGAAGCTTTCTTT. Its translation is CAWSARDRAPSSEAFF.